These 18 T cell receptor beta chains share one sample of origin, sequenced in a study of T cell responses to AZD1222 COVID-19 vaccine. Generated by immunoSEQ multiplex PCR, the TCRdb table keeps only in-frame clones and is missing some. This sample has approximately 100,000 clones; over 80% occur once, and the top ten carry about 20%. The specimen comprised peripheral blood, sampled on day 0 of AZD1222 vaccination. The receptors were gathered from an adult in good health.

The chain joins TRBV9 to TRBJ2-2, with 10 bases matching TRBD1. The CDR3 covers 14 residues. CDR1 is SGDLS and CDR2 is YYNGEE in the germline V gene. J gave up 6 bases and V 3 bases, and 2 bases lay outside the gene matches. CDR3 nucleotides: TGTGCCAGCAGCGGACAGGGGGCATCCGGGGAGCTGTTTTTT. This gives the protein CASSGQGASGELFF.

The CDR3 nucleotides read TGTGCCAGCTCCTTCGGGGCGGGTCAGCCCCAGCATTTT. Translating gives CASSFGAGQPQHF. This chain links TRBV6-6 with TRBJ1-5, with TRBD1 as a possible D gene (5 bases). Between the trimmed V and J ends, which lost 8 bases and 6 bases, there was a span of 14 bases. CDR1 is MNHNY and CDR2 is SVGAGI in the germline V gene (reference sequence). This CDR3 comprises 13 residues.

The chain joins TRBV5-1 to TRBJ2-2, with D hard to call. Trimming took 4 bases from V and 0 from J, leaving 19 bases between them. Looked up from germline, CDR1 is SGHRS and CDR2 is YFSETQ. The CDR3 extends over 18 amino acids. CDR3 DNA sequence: TGCGCCAGCAGCCAAACACCGGCAAATAAAGCGAACACCGGGGAGCTGTTTTTT. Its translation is CASSQTPANKANTGELFF.

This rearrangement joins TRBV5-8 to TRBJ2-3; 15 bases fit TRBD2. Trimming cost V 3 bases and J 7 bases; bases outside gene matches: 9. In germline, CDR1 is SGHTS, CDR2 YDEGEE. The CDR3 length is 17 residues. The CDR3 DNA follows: TGTGCCAGCAGCTGGACGGGGACTAGCGGGGGGCTTAATACGCAGTATTTT. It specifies CASSWTGTSGGLNTQYF.

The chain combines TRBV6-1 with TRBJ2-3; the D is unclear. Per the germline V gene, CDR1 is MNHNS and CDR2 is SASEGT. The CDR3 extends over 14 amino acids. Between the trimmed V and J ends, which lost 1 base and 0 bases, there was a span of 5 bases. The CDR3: CASSEVRSTDTQYF. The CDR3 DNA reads TGTGCCAGCAGTGAAGTAAGAAGCACAGATACGCAGTATTTT.

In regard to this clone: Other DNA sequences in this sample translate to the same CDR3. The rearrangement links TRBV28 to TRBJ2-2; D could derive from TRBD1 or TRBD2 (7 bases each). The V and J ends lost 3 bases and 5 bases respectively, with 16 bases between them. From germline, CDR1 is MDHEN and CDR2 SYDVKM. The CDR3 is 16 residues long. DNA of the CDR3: TGTGCCAGCAGTTTCAGGGGGGGACAAGGGACCGGGGAGCTGTTTTTT. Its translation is CASSFRGGQGTGELFF.

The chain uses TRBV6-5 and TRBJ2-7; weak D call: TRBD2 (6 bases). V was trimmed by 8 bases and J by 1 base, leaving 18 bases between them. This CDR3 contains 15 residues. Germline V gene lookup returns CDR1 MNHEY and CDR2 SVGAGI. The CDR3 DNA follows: TGTGCCAGCGCCTACCGACTAGGTCAATCCTACGAGCAGTACTTC. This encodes CASAYRLGQSYEQYF.

In nucleotides, the CDR3 is TGTGCCAGCAACCTCGGGCCCCAAGCACCCCAGCATTTT. Translated: CASNLGPQAPQHF. This chain connects TRBV12-3 or TRBV12-4 to TRBJ1-5; D gene uncertain. Trimming shortened V by 7 bases and J by 10 bases, and 17 bases separated the two germline ends. The CDR3 extends over 13 amino acids.

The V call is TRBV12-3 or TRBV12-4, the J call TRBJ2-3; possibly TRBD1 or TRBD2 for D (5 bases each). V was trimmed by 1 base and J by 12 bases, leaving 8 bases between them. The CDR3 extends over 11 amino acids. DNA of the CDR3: TGTGCCAGCAGTTTAGGGGACCACCAGTATTTT. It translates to CASSLGDHQYF.

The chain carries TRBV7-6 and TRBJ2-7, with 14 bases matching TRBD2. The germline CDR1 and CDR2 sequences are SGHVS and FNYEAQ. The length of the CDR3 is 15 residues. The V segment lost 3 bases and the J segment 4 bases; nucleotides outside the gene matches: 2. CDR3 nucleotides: TGTGCCAGCAGCTTGGGGACTAGCGGGAGTTACGAGCAGTACTTC. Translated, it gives CASSLGTSGSYEQYF.

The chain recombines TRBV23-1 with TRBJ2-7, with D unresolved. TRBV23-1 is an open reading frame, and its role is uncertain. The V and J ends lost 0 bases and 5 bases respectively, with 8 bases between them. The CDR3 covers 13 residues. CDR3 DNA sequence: TGCGCCAGCAGTCAATCTCGGCCTCACGAGCAGTACTTC. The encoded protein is CASSQSRPHEQYF.

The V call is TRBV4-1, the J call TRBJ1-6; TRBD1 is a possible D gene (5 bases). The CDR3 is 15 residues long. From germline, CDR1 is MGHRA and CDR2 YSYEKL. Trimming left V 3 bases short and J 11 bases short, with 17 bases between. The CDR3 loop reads CASSQTGVTATPLHF. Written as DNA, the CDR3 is TGCGCCAGCAGCCAGACGGGGGTGACGGCCACACCCCTCCACTTT.

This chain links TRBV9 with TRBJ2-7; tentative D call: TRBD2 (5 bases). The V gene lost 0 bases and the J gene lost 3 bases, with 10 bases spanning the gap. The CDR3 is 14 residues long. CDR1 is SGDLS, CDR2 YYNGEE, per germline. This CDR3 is CASSVGEGSYEQYF. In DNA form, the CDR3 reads TGTGCCAGCAGCGTAGGTGAGGGTAGCTACGAGCAGTACTTC.

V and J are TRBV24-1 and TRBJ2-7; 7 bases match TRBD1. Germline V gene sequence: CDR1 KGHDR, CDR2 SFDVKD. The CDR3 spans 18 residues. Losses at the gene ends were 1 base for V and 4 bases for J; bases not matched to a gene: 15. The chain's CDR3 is CATSDFPSVGQGEYEQYF. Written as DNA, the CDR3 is TGTGCCACCAGTGATTTTCCCTCGGTCGGGCAGGGGGAGTACGAGCAGTACTTC.

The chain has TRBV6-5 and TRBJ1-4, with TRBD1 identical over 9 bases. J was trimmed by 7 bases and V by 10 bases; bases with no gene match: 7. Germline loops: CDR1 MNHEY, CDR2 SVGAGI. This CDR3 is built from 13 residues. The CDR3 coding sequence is TGTGCCACCTACAGGGGGCAGGGTGAAAAACTGTTTTTT. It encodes CATYRGQGEKLFF.

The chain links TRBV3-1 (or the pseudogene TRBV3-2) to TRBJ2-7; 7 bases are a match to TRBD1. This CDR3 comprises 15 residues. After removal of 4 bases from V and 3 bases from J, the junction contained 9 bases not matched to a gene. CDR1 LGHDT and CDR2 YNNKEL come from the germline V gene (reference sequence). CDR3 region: CASSLRGTVNYEQYF. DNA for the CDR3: TGTGCCAGCAGCCTAAGGGGGACAGTTAACTACGAGCAGTACTTC.

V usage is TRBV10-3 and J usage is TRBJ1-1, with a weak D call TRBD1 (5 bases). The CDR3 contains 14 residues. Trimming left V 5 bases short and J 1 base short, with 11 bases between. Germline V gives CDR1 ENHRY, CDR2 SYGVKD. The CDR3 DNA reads TGTGCCATCAGTAGCCGGGACGGGAACACTGAAGCTTTCTTT. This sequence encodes CAISSRDGNTEAFF.

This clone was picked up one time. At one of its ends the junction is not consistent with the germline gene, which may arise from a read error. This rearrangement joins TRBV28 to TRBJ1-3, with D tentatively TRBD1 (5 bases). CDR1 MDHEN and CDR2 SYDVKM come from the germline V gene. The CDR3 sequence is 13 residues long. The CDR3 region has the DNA TGTGCCAGCGCTAAAATGGGGCCTTTGACGGTGCATTTT. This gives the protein CASAKMGPLTVHF.